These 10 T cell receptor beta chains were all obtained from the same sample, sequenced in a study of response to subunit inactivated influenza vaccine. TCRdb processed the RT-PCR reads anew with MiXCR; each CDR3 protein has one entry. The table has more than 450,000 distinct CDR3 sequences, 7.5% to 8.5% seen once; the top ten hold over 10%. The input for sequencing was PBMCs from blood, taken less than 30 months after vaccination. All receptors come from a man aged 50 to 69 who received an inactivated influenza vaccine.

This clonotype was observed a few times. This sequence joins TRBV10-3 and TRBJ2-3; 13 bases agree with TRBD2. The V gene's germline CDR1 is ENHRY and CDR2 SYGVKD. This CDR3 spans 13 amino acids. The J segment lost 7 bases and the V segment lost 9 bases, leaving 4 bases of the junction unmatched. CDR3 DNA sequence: TGTGCCATTGGACTAGCGGGAGCTAATACGCAGTATTTT. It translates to CAIGLAGANTQYF.

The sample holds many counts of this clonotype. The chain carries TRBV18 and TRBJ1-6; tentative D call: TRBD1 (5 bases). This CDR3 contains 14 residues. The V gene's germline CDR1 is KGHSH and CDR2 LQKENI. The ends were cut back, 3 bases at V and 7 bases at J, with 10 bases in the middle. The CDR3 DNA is TGTGCCAGCTCACCCGGGACGGGAAATTCACCCCTCCACTTT. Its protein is CASSPGTGNSPLHF.

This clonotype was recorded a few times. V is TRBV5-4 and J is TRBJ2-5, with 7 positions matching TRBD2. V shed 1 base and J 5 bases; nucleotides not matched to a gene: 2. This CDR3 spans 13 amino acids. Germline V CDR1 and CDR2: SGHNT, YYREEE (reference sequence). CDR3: CASSLRGVETQYF. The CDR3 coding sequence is TGTGCCAGCAGCTTGCGGGGGGTTGAGACCCAGTACTTC.

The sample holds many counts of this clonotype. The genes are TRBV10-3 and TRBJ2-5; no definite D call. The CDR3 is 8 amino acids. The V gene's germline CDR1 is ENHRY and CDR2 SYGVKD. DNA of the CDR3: TGTGCTGCTGAGACCCAGTACTTC. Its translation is CAAETQYF.

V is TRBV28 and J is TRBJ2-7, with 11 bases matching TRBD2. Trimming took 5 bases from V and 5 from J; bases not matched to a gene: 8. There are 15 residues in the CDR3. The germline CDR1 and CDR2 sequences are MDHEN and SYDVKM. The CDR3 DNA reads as TGTGCCAGCAGTCCCCTGACTAGCGGGATTGACGAGCAGTACTTC. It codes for CASSPLTSGIDEQYF.

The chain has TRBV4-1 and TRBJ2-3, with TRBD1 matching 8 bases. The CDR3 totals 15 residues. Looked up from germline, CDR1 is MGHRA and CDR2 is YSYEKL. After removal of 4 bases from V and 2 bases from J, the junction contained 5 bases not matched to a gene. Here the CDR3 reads CASSRDRYPTDTQYF. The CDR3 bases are TGCGCCAGCAGCCGGGACAGGTACCCCACAGATACGCAGTATTTT.

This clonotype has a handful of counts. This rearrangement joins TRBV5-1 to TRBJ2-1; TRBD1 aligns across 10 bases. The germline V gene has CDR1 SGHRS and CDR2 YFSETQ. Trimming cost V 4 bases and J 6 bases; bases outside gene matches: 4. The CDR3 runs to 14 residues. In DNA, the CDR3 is TGCGCCAGCAGCGCCGGGACAGGGGTCAATGAGCAGTTCTTC. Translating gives CASSAGTGVNEQFF.

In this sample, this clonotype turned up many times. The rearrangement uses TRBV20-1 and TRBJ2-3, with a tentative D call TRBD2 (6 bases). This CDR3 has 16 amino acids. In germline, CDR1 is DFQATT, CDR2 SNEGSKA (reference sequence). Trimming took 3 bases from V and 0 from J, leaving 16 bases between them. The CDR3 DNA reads TGCAGTGCTAGGAGGAGGGGCAGAGCTAGCACAGATACGCAGTATTTT. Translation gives CSARRRGRASTDTQYF.

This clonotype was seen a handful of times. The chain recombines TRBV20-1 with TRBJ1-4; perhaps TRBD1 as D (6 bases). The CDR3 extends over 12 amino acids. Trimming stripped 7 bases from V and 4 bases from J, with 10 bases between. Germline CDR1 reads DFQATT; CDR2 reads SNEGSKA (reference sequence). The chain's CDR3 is CSGRGNNEKLFF. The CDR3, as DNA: TGCAGTGGCAGGGGAAATAATGAAAAACTGTTTTTT.

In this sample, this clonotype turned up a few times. The CDR3 DNA sequence: TGTGCCAGCTCACCACGGTTGACTAGCGGGAGTGGAGATACGCAGTATTTT. Its protein is CASSPRLTSGSGDTQYF. The rearrangement uses TRBV18 and TRBJ2-3; TRBD2 matches at 12 bases. The CDR3 runs 17 residues. The germline CDR1 and CDR2 sequences are KGHSH and LQKENI. V trimming: 1 base; J trimming: 5 bases; junction bases outside the gene matches: 7.